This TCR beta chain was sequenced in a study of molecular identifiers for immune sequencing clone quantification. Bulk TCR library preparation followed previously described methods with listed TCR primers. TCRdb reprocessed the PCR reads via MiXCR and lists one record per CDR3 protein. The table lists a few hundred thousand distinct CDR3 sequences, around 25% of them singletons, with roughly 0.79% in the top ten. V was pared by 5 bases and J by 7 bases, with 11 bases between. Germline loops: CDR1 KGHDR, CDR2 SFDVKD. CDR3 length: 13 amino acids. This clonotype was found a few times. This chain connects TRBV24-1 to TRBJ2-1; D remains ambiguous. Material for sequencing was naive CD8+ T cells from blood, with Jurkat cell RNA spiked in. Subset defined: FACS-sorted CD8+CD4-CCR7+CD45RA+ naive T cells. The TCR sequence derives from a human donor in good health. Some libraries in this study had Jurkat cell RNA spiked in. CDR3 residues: CATSVGSRNEQFF. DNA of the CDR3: TGTGCCACCAGTGTTGGGTCCCGGAATGAGCAGTTCTTC.